The rows below give T cell receptor beta chains drawn from one sample of a study of T cell responses to AZD1222 COVID-19 vaccine. Sequenced by immunoSEQ multiplex PCR; TCRdb stores in-frame clones only, minus some. The sample lists roughly 81,000 clones, roughly 85% occurring once. This specimen was peripheral blood, taken on day 0 of AZD1222 vaccination. Every receptor here comes from an adult in good health. The CDR3 runs from the conserved cysteine through the conserved F or W. D genes are given only for firm matches. A clone size is listed for some rows: how often the clone was seen (once, few, many), or a class if it is expanded.

- | TRBJ2-1 | - | TRBV4-2 | TGTGCCAGCAGGCCTTCAGGGAACCCCTACAATGAGCAGTTCTTC | CASRPSGNPYNEQFF
TRBD1 | TRBJ2-1 | - | TRBV20-1 | TGCAGTGCTAGTAGTTATGACAGGGGGCAGGACAATGAGCAGTTCTTC | CSASSYDRGQDNEQFF
- | TRBJ2-7 | - | TRBV7-2 | TGTGCCAGCAGCCTCTTAGCGTCCTCCTACGAGCAGTACTTC | CASSLLASSYEQYF
TRBD1 | TRBJ1-1 | few | TRBV27 | TGTGCCAGCAGTTTATCGGGACAGGGGGCGTCCGAAGCTTTCTTT | CASSLSGQGASEAFF
- | TRBJ2-5 | - | TRBV6-1 | TGTGCCAGCAGTGAATGGACGGGAGACCTCCAAGAGACCCAGTACTTC | CASSEWTGDLQETQYF
- | TRBJ2-3 | - | TRBV4-3 | TGCGATACTAGGGGGGGCGCCCCCACAGATACGCAGTATTTT | CDTRGGAPTDTQYF
TRBD1 | TRBJ1-2 | - | TRBV28 | TGTGCCAGCCACCCGACAGGGAAAGGAACTGGCTACACCTTC | CASHPTGKGTGYTF
- | TRBJ2-7 | - | TRBV11-2 | TGTGCCAGCAGCCCAATCGTAAGGGGGACCTACGAGCAGTACTTC | CASSPIVRGTYEQYF
TRBD2 | TRBJ2-2 | - | TRBV28 | TGTGCCAGCAGTTTTTGGGGGACCAATGGCCTAGCGGGAGGCCCCACCGGGGAGCTGTTTTTT | CASSFWGTNGLAGGPTGELFF
TRBD2 | TRBJ2-1 | - | TRBV5-1 | TGCGCCAGCAGCTCCGGGGGACTAGCGGGATACAATGAGCAGTTCTTC | CASSSGGLAGYNEQFF
TRBD1 | TRBJ1-2 | few | TRBV6-6 | TGTGCCAGCAGATTACCCGGGACAGGGGGCTATGGCTACACCTTC | CASRLPGTGGYGYTF
- | TRBJ1-2 | - | TRBV5-1 | TGCGCCAGCAGCCCGTCTACGAACTATGGCTACACCTTC | CASSPSTNYGYTF
TRBD1 | TRBJ2-5 | - | TRBV7-9 | TGTGCCAGCAGTTCTCTCAGACAGGGGGTTAAAGAGACCCAGTACTTC | CASSSLRQGVKETQYF
- | TRBJ1-3 | - | TRBV7-3 | TGTGCCAGCAGCTCCCTCCCGGGGTATGGAAACACCATATATTTT | CASSSLPGYGNTIYF
- | TRBJ2-4 | - | TRBV7-9 | TGTGCCAGCAGCTTAGCCCCGAGGCTAGCCAAAAACATTCAGTACTTC | CASSLAPRLAKNIQYF
- | TRBJ2-2 | - | TRBV11-3 | TGTGCCAGCAGCTTAACCCCTAGTTGGGGCACCGGGGAGCTGTTTTTT | CASSLTPSWGTGELFF
- | TRBJ1-2 | - | TRBV28 | TGTGCCAGCAGTTCCGGGAACGACTATGGCTACACCTTC | CASSSGNDYGYTF
- | TRBJ1-3 | - | TRBV5-1 | TGCGCCAGCAGCTTGGAGGATTTTGGAGGAAACACCATATATTTT | CASSLEDFGGNTIYF
- | TRBJ1-3 | - | TRBV10-3 | TGTGCCATCAGCCAAGGACGGCCCAGCTCTGGAAACACCATATATTTT | CAISQGRPSSGNTIYF
TRBD1 | TRBJ1-5 | - | TRBV12-5 | TGTGCTAGTGCCCCGGGACAGGGGGTGGAATATAGCAATCAGCCCCAGCATTTT | CASAPGQGVEYSNQPQHF
TRBD2 | TRBJ2-3 | - | TRBV7-2 | TGTGCCAGCAGCTTAGCCCATGGCCCGGCGGGAGGTGTAGATACGCAGTATTTT | CASSLAHGPAGGVDTQYF
TRBD1 | TRBJ1-6 | few | TRBV6-5 | TGTGCCAGCAGTTCCGGGACAGGCTATAATTCACCCCTCCACTTT | CASSSGTGYNSPLHF
TRBD2 | TRBJ2-1 | - | TRBV7-9 | TGTGCCAGCAGCTTGAGCGGGAGTGGCGATGAGCAGTTCTTC | CASSLSGSGDEQFF
TRBD1 | TRBJ2-7 | - | TRBV7-9 | TGTGCCAGCAGCTTAGGGGGACAGGGAAAAACCTACGAGCAGTACTTC | CASSLGGQGKTYEQYF
- | TRBJ2-5 | - | TRBV6-4 | TGTGCCAGCGATAGGGGTCAAGAGACCCAGTACTTC | CASDRGQETQYF
TRBD1 | TRBJ1-2 | - | TRBV3-1/TRBV3-2 | TGTGCCAGCAGCCAAGACGAGGGGGCGGGCGGCTACACCTTC | CASSQDEGAGGYTF
- | TRBJ1-1 | - | TRBV5-6 | TGTGCCAGCAGCCCAAACCCCCGGGGGAACACTGAAGCTTTCTTT | CASSPNPRGNTEAFF
TRBD1 | TRBJ1-6 | - | TRBV7-2 | TGTGCCAGCAGCTTAAGGCGGGACAGGGGGTTCTCACCCCTCCACTTT | CASSLRRDRGFSPLHF
- | TRBJ2-4 | few | TRBV3-1/TRBV3-2 | TGTGCCAGCAGCCAAGACGATTTCGCCAAAAACATTCAGTACTTC | CASSQDDFAKNIQYF
- | TRBJ1-3 | - | TRBV18 | TGTGCCAGCTCACCAGGTTCTCGTGATACCTCTGGAAACACCATATATTTT | CASSPGSRDTSGNTIYF
TRBD2 | TRBJ2-1 | - | TRBV7-7 | TGTGCCACCAAAGCGGGAAACAATGAGCAGTTCTTC | CATKAGNNEQFF
- | TRBJ2-7 | - | TRBV7-9 | TGTGCCAGCAGGAGGGGTGAGAGCTACGAGCAGTACTTC | CASRRGESYEQYF
- | TRBJ2-2 | - | TRBV5-8 | TGTGCCAGCAGCTTTTTCACATTTAACACCGGGGAGCTGTTTTTT | CASSFFTFNTGELFF
TRBD2 | TRBJ2-2 | - | TRBV11-2 | TGTGCCAGCAGCTTAGCATACGGGAGGGGAGCCGGGGAGCTGTTTTTT | CASSLAYGRGAGELFF
TRBD1 | TRBJ1-2 | - | TRBV4-1 | TGCGCCAGCAGCCCGACGGACAGGGGCGGATATGGCTACACCTTC | CASSPTDRGGYGYTF
TRBD1 | TRBJ1-2 | - | TRBV11-3 | TGTGCCAGCAGCTTCCGGGACAGACCACACACCTTC | CASSFRDRPHTF
- | TRBJ2-7 | - | TRBV4-3 | TGCGCCAGCAGCCAAGATTATGGAGGGAGACGCGAGCAGTACTTC | CASSQDYGGRREQYF
- | TRBJ1-1 | - | TRBV6-5 | TGTGCCAGCAGCCCCCCCCAGGCGGGCACTGAAGCTTTCTTT | CASSPPQAGTEAFF
TRBD1 | TRBJ1-5 | once | TRBV7-9 | TGTGCCAGCAGCCCGGGGACAGCGACGGGCAATCAGCCCCAGCATTTT | CASSPGTATGNQPQHF
- | TRBJ1-5 | - | TRBV18 | TGTGCCAGCTCACCAGGGAGCAATCAGCCCCAGCATTTT | CASSPGSNQPQHF
- | TRBJ1-2 | - | TRBV12-3/TRBV12-4 | TGTGCCAGCAGTCGGGACAATTCTGGCTACACCTTC | CASSRDNSGYTF
- | TRBJ1-4 | - | TRBV10-1 | TGCGCCAGCAGTGACCGGGTTAATGAAAAACTGTTTTTT | CASSDRVNEKLFF
- | TRBJ2-1 | - | TRBV27 | TGCGCGGCTTCCCGTTACAATGAGCAGTTCTTC | CAASRYNEQFF
- | TRBJ2-7 | - | TRBV15 | TGTGCCACCAGCAGAGAAGCAGGGCCCTACGAGCAGTACTTC | CATSREAGPYEQYF
- | TRBJ2-1 | - | TRBV13 | TGTGCCAGCAGCCCAAAGGCCCTAGAGAATGAGCAGTTCTTC | CASSPKALENEQFF
- | TRBJ1-1 | - | TRBV2 | TGTGCCAGCAGTGTTAACCCGAACACTGAAGCTTTCTTT | CASSVNPNTEAFF
- | TRBJ1-5 | - | TRBV9 | TGTGCCAGCAGCGTAGGTAGCAATCAGCCCCAGCATTTT | CASSVGSNQPQHF
TRBD1 | TRBJ2-7 | - | TRBV28 | TGTGCCAGCAGTTTAGTCACAGGGGGGTATACCTCCTACGAGCAGTACTTC | CASSLVTGGYTSYEQYF
- | TRBJ1-5 | - | TRBV24-1 | TGTGCCACCAGTGATGGAGATTATCAGCCCCAGCATTTT | CATSDGDYQPQHF
TRBD2 | TRBJ2-3 | - | TRBV3-1/TRBV3-2 | TGTGCCAGCCAGCTAGCGGGATACACAGATACGCAGTATTTT | CASQLAGYTDTQYF
TRBD2 | TRBJ2-3 | - | TRBV4-1 | TGCGCCAGCAGCCAAGTAGGAAGGACTAGCGGGGCGATCTCTAGCACAGATACGCAGTATTTT | CASSQVGRTSGAISSTDTQYF
- | TRBJ2-7 | - | TRBV9 | TGTGCCAGCAGCGTAGCTACTGGGGCGGGCGCCTACGAGCAGTACTTC | CASSVATGAGAYEQYF
- | TRBJ1-2 | - | TRBV20-1 | TGCAGTGCCCAGGACCACTATGGCTACACCTTC | CSAQDHYGYTF
- | TRBJ1-2 | few | TRBV14 | TGTGCCAGCAGCCAAGACGGTTATGGCTACACCTTC | CASSQDGYGYTF
TRBD2 | TRBJ2-2 | - | TRBV7-7 | TGTGCCAGCAGCATTGGACTAGCGGGAGGCCCCGGGGAGCTGTTTTTT | CASSIGLAGGPGELFF
- | TRBJ2-2 | - | TRBV19 | TGTGCCAGTAGTATCCCTCGGGGTGGGGAGCTGTTTTTT | CASSIPRGGELFF
- | TRBJ2-7 | - | TRBV19 | TGTGCCAGTAGTCCTGGACCGAGGGACGCTACCTACGAGCAGTACTTC | CASSPGPRDATYEQYF
- | TRBJ1-1 | - | TRBV3-1/TRBV3-2 | TGTGCCAGCAACGCAGGTAACACTGAAGCTTTCTTT | CASNAGNTEAFF
TRBD1 | TRBJ2-7 | - | TRBV13 | TGTGCCAGCAGCTCCCACGGGACAGGGAGCTACGAGCAGTACTTC | CASSSHGTGSYEQYF